The following is a TCR beta chain sequence with its context. Its antigen is unknown. Base qualities are not provided; no much larger clone lies one nucleotide away. This sample is drawn from a study of CD8+ T cells in alopecia areata (dated by TCRdb to 2016 to 2019). Study-level background: The treated patients took part in an open-label pilot trial in which moderate-to-severe alopecia areata was treated with oral tofacitinib at 5 to 10 mg twice daily. Tofacitinib was given for 6 to 18 months, followed by 6 months of follow-up off drug to assess delayed response and recurrence. In treated patients, disease severity was measured using the SALT score, which gives the percentage of scalp surface area affected. The study used high-throughput TCRbeta sequencing to examine T cell clonal expansion in alopecia areata, in both the C3H/HeJ mouse model and human patients. Patients on tofacitinib were biopsied at baseline and after 4 and 24 weeks of treatment, and several of the patients also had a later scalp biopsy. Scalp clonality was compared among normal scalp (n=4), patchy alopecia areata scalp (n=8), and alopecia totalis/universalis scalp (n=8). Human TCRbeta sequencing covered scalp tissue and sorted CD4+ and CD8+ peripheral blood T cells from patchy and totalis/universalis alopecia areata patients and healthy controls. The RNA source kit depended on sample type: the PAXgene miRNA kit for fixed scalp, the miRNeasy kit for PBMCs, and the RNeasy kit for mouse skin. Amplification of TCRbeta CDR3 regions was done by immunoSEQ multiplex PCR using 35 Vbeta forward primers and 13 Jbeta reverse primers.

After removal of 6 bases from V and 10 bases from J, the junction retains 10 bases not matched to a gene. According to the germline V gene, CDR1 reads SQVTM and CDR2 reads ANQGSEA. From its cysteine to its phenylalanine, the CDR3 spans 13 amino acids. CDR3 DNA is the only sequence kept; it has 39 bases, read in frame from the first base. What this sample's treatment or condition label stands for: oral pan-JAK inhibitor, 5-10 mg twice daily. Lesional scalp punch biopsies and peripheral blood were collected from alopecia areata patients. PBMCs were isolated by density centrifugation and stained for CD3, CD4 and CD8, after which CD4+ and CD8+ T cells were sorted on a FACSAria. Receptor libraries were prepared by the immunoSEQ multiplex PCR assay. RNA was extracted from all samples and reverse transcribed into cDNA, which served as template for TCR sequencing. First-strand cDNA was synthesized with SuperScript III using a 2:1 mix of oligo-dT and random hexamers. Amplification bias was assessed with a synthetic immune receptor repertoire, and residual bias was removed computationally. The authors processed their data as follows. Raw reads were preprocessed for error removal, and CDR3 was defined according to IMGT conventions as running from the conserved cysteine to phenylalanine. Clonality was computed by normalizing Shannon entropy by log2 of the number of productive unique TCRs and subtracting the result from 1. CD4 or CD8 identity of scalp clones was inferred by cross-referencing scalp TCRbeta sequences with sorted blood CD4 and CD8 repertoires. TCRdb took this table from immuneACCESS and kept in-frame rearrangements with V and J called. Such tables lack part of the clones; where checked against another copy, unresolved V genes explain under half of the gap, and the rest is unexplained. V, J and clone size derive from that table, while D and trimming were established from the DNA sequence. Recorded for this sample are a few hundred thousand clones; roughly two fifths of them occurred a single time. Just under 0.5% of the sample lies in the top ten.

The full study reports these points: Many expanded lesional clones persisted in scalp and blood during tofacitinib treatment, which may partly explain relapse after stopping treatment. With tofacitinib, both scalp clonality and the number of expanded CD8+ clones among the top 100 scalp clones went down significantly. Lesional scalp, especially in alopecia totalis/universalis, showed higher clonality and more expanded CD8+ clones than normal scalp, suggesting antigenic drive. The treated cohort was small, with a single nonresponder, so links between baseline CD8+ expansion and response need larger studies. Compared with mice, TCR sequences shared between patients were less clear, possibly partly because of HLA diversity across the patient population. Scalp TCR repertoire analysis is complicated because resident alphabeta T cells in normal human skin are also sequenced, whereas mouse skin is dominated by gammadelta T cells.

Sequenced here: CD4+ T cells sorted from blood, sampled between weeks 30 and 35, from a patient treated with tofacitinib. The chain is encoded by TRBV29-1 joined to TRBJ2-1; 9 bases in the junction line up with TRBD2. The origin of this receptor is a human donor with alopecia areata. At the DNA level, the sequence is TGCAGCGTCTCACTCCCCCTAGCGGGAGAGCAGTTCTTC. This is translated as CSVSLPLAGEQFF.